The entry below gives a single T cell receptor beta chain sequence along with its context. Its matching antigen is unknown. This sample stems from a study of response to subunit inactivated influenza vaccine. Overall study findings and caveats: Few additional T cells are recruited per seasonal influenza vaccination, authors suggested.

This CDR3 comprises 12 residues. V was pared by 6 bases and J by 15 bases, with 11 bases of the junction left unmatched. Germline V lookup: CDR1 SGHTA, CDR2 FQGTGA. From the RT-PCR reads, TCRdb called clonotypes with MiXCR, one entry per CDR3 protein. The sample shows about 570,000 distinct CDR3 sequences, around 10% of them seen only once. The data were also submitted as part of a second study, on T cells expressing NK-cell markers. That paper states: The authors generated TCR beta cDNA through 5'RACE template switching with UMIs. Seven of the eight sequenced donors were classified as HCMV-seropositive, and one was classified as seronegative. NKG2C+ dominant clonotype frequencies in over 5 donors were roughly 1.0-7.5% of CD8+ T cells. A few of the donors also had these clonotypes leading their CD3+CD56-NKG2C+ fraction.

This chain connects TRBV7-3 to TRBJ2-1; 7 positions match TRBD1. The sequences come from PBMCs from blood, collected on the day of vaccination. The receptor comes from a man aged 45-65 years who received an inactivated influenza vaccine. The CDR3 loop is CASSFSRDRLFF. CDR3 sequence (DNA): TGTGCCAGCAGTTTTTCTCGGGACAGATTGTTCTTC.